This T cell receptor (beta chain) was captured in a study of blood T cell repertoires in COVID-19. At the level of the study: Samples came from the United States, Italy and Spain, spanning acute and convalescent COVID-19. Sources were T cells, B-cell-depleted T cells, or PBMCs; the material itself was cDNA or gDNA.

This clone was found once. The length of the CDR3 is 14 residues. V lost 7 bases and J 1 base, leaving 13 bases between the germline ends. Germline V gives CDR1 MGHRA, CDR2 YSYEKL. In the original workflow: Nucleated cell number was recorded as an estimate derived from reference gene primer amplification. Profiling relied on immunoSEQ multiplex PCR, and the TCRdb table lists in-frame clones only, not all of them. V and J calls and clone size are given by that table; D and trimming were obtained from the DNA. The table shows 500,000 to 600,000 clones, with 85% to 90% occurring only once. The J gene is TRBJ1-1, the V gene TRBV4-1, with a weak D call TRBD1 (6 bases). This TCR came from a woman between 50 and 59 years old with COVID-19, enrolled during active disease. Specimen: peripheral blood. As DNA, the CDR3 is TGCGCCAGCACGCCGACAGGTGGGAACACTGAAGCTTTCTTT. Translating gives CASTPTGGNTEAFF.